This TCR beta chain was found in a study of shared clonotypes between healthy human individuals. V dropped 4 bases and J dropped 6; count of bases not matched to a gene: 5. Germline CDR1 reads KGHSH; CDR2 reads LQKENI. The CDR3 sequence is 14 residues long. The protocol was immunoSEQ multiplex PCR, while the TCRdb copy is restricted to in-frame clones and leaves out a portion. Here the sample spans approximately 2.5 million clones, 85% to 95% being singletons. Source material: naive CD4+ T cells sorted from blood. Subset here: CD45RA+ positively selected. This TCR was sampled from a man aged 18 to 29 in good health. V gene TRBV18 combines with J gene TRBJ2-1; 8 nucleotides match TRBD2. This CDR3 is CASSQAGVPNEQFF. DNA of the CDR3: TGTGCCAGCTCACAAGCGGGAGTCCCCAATGAGCAGTTCTTC.